This TCR beta chain was documented in a study of circulating CD8 cells and anti-PD-1 response in melanoma. Live CD3+CD8+TCRalphabeta+ cells were sorted into four subsets by PD-1 and/or TIGIT. TCR libraries were prepared from approximately 15 ng of total RNA with the QIAseq Immune Repertoire TCR panel. TCRdb analysed the reads with MiXCR anew, one entry per CDR3 protein. The profile shows around 470 distinct CDR3 sequences, 7.8% of them singletons. The material was CD8+ T cells from PBMCs, obtained at baseline or after one month of anti-PD-1 therapy (not recorded which). This TCR was recovered from a human donor with melanoma.

In nucleotides, the CDR3 is TGTGCCAGCACAGGAGGAGCCTTCTACGAGCAGTACTTC. Translated: CASTGGAFYEQYF. The chain joins TRBV28 to TRBJ2-7, with D possibly matching TRBD2 (5 bases). Trimming took off 7 bases at V and 3 bases at J, with 13 bases between the two ends. The CDR3 has 13 residues. Germline CDR1 reads MDHEN; CDR2 reads SYDVKM.